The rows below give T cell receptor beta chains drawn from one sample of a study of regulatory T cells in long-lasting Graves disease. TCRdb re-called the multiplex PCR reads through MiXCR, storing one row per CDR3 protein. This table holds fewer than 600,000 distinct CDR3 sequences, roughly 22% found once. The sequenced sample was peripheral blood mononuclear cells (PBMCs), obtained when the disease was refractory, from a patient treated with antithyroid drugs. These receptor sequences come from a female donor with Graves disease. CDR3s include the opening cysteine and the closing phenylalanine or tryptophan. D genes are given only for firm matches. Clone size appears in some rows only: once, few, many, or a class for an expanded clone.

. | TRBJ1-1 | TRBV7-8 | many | CASSLRQITEAFF | TGTGCCAGCAGCTTACGTCAGATCACTGAAGCTTTCTTT
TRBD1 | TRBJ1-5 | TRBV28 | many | CASSTQGWETGNQPQHF | TGTGCCAGCAGCACACAGGGGTGGGAGACGGGCAATCAGCCCCAGCATTTT
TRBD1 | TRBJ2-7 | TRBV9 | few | CASSARDSSYEQYF | TGTGCCAGCAGCGCTCGGGACAGCTCCTACGAGCAGTACTTC
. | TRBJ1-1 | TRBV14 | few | CASSQDQGWTEAFF | TGTGCCAGCAGCCAAGATCAGGGGTGGACTGAAGCTTTCTTT
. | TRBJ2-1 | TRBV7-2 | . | CASSPAMGHVSSYNEQFF | TGTGCCAGCAGCCCAGCCATGGGACACGTCTCATCCTACAATGAGCAGTTCTTC
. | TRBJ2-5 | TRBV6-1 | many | CASTPGTPEETQYF | TGTGCCAGCACCCCCGGGACCCCTGAAGAGACCCAGTACTTC
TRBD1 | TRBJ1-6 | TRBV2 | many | CASSDTDRVNSPLHF | TGTGCCAGCAGTGACACGGACAGGGTTAATTCACCCCTCCACTTT
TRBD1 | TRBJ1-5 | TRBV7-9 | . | CASSPGTGVYSNQPQHF | TGTGCCAGCAGCCCTGGGACAGGGGTATATAGCAATCAGCCCCAGCATTTT
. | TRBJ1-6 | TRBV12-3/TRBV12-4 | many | CASSYKSGRDNSPLHF | TGTGCCAGCAGTTACAAAAGTGGTCGCGATAATTCACCCCTCCACTTT
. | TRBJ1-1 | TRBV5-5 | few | CASSLGVGYTEAFF | TGTGCCAGCAGCTTGGGTGTGGGGTACACTGAAGCTTTCTTT
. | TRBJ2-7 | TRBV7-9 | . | CASSVTGADGPRTYEQYF | TGTGCCAGCAGCGTTACAGGTGCAGACGGACCTCGCACCTACGAGCAGTACTTC
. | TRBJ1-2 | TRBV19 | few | CASRGGQRRGYTF | TGTGCCAGTAGAGGAGGACAGAGACGTGGCTACACCTTC
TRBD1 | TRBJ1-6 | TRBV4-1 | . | CASSQVQGPENSPLHF | TGCGCCAGCAGCCAAGTACAGGGGCCGGAGAATTCACCCCTCCACTTT
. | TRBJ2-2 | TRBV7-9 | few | CASSYDRYTGELFF | TGTGCCAGCAGCTACGACAGATACACCGGGGAGCTGTTTTTT
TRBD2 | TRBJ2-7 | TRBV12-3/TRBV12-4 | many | CASRTTGGEQYF | TGTGCCAGCAGAACGACCGGGGGGGAGCAGTACTTC
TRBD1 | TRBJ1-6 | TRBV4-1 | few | CASSLTLQGAISSPLHF | TGCGCCAGCAGCCTCACATTACAGGGGGCAATCAGTTCACCCCTCCACTTT
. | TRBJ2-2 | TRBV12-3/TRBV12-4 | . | CASSLAWATNTGELFF | TGTGCCAGCAGTTTAGCTTGGGCAACGAACACCGGGGAGCTGTTTTTT
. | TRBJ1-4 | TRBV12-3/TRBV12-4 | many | CASSLALQGTARPLFF | TGTGCCAGCAGTTTAGCCCTACAGGGAACTGCCCGGCCCCTGTTTTTT
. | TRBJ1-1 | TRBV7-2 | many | CASKVSPNTEAFF | TGTGCCAGCAAGGTCAGCCCGAACACTGAAGCTTTCTTT
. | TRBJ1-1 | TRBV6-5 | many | CASSFFRYTEAFF | TGTGCCAGCAGTTTTTTCCGCTACACTGAAGCTTTCTTT
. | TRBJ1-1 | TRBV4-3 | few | CASRSGHHFMNTEAFF | TGCGCCAGCAGGTCAGGCCATCACTTTATGAACACTGAAGCTTTCTTT
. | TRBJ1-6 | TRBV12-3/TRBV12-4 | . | CASSPSWGTNSPLHF | TGTGCCAGCAGCCCCTCCTGGGGGACCAATTCACCCCTCCACTTT
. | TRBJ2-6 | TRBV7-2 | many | CASSLTVSGANVLTF | TGTGCCAGCAGCTTGACAGTCTCTGGGGCCAACGTCCTGACTTTC
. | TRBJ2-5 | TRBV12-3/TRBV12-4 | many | CASSLAMGGPETQYF | TGTGCCAGCAGTTTAGCCATGGGGGGTCCGGAGACCCAGTACTTC